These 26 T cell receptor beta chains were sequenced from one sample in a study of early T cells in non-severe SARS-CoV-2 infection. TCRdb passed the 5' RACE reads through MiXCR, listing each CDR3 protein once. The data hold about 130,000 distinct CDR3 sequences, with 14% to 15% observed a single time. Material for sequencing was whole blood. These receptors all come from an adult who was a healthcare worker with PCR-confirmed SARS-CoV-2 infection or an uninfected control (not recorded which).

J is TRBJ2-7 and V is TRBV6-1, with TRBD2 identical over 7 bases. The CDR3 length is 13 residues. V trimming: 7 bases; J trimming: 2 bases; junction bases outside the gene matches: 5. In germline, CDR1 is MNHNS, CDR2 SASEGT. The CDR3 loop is CASTLSGAYEQYF. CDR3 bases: TGTGCCAGCACCCTGAGCGGGGCCTACGAGCAGTACTTC.

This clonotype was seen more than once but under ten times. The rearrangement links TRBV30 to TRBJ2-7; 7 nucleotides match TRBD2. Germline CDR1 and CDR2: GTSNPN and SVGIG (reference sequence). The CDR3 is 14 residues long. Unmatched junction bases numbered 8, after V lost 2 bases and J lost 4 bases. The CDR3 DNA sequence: TGTGCCTGGAGTCTACAGCGGGGATTATACGAGCAGTACTTC. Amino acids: CAWSLQRGLYEQYF.

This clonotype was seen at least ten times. The CDR3 sequence is CSVEARGASTF. DNA for the CDR3: TGCAGCGTTGAAGCGAGGGGCGCGTCCACCTTC. The chain carries TRBV29-1 and TRBJ1-2; perhaps TRBD1 as D (5 bases). Trimming shortened V by 1 base and J by 13 bases, and 13 bases separated the two germline ends. CDR3 length equals 11 residues. Germline V lookup: CDR1 SQVTM, CDR2 ANQGSEA.

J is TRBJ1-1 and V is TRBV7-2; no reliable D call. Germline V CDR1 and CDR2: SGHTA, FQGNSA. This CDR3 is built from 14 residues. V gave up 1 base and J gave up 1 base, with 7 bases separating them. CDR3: CASSLVRQNTEAFF. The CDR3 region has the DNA TGTGCCAGCAGCTTAGTAAGGCAGAACACTGAAGCTTTCTTT.

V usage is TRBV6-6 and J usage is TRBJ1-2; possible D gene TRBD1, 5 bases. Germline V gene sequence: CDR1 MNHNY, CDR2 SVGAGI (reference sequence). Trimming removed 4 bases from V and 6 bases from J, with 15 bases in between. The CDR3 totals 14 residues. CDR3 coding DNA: TGTGCCAGCAGTTCTTCAGGGATCGCGAATGGCTACACCTTC. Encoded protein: CASSSSGIANGYTF.

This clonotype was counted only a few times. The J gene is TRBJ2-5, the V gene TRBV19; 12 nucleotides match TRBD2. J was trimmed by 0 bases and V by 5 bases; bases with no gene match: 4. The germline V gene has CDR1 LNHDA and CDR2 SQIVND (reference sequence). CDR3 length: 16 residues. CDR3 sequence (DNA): TGTGCCAGTAGTGCTACTAGCGGGGGGTACCAAGAGACCCAGTACTTC. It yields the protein CASSATSGGYQETQYF.

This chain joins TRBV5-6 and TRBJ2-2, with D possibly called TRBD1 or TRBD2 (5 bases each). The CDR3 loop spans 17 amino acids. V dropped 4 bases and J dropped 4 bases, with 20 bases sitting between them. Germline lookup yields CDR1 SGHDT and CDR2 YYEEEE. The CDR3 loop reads CASSLPGTSGSTGELFF. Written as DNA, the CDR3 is TGTGCCAGCAGCCTACCCGGGACCTCCGGTAGCACCGGGGAGCTGTTTTTT. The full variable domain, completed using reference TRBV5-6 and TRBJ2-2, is DAGVTQSPTHLIKTRGQQVTLRCSPKSGHDTVSWYQQALGQGPQFIFQYYEEEERQRGNFPDRFSGHQFPNYSSELNVNALLLGDSALYLCASSLPGTSGSTGELFFGEGSRLTVL.

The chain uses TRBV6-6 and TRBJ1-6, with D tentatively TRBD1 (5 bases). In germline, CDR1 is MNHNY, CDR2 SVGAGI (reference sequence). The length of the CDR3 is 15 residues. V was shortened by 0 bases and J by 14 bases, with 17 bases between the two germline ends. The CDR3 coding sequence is TGTGCCAGCAGTTACTCCGGACCGGACCAGGGCACCCTCCACTTT. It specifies CASSYSGPDQGTLHF.

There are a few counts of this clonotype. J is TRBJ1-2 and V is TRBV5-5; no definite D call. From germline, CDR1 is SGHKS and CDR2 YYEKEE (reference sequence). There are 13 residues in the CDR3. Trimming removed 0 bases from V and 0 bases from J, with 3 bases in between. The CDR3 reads CASSLGSNYGYTF. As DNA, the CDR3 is TGTGCCAGCAGCTTGGGGTCTAACTATGGCTACACCTTC.

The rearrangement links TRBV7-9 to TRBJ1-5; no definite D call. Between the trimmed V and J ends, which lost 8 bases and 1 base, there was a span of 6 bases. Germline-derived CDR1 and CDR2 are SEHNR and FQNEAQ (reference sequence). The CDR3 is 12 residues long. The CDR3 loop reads CASCRSNQPQHF. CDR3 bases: TGTGCCAGCTGTAGAAGCAATCAGCCCCAGCATTTT.

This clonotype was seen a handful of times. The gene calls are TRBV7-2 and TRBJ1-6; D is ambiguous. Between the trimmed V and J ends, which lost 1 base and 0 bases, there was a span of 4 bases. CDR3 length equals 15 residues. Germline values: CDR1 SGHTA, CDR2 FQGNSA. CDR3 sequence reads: CASSLEGSYNSPLHF. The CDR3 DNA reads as TGTGCCAGCAGCTTAGAGGGCTCCTATAATTCACCCCTCCACTTT.

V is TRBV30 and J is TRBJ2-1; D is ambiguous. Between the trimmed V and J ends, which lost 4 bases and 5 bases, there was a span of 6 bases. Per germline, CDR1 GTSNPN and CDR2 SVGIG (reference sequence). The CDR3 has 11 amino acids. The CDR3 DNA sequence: TGTGCCTGGAATAAAAACAATGAGCAGTTCTTC. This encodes CAWNKNNEQFF.

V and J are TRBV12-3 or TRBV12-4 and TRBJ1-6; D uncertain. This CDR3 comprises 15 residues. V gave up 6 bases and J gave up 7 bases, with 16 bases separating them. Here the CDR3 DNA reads TGTGCCAGCAGCCCCTTACTAAACACCAATTCACCCCTCCACTTT. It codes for CASSPLLNTNSPLHF.

CDR3: CASSPRNRDQPQHF. The CDR3 DNA sequence: TGTGCCAGCTCACCACGGAACAGGGATCAGCCCCAGCATTTT. V and J are TRBV18 and TRBJ1-5; the D gene is possibly TRBD1 (6 bases). This CDR3 has 14 residues. Germline V gives CDR1 KGHSH, CDR2 LQKENI. V lost 1 base and J lost 5, with 9 bases in between.

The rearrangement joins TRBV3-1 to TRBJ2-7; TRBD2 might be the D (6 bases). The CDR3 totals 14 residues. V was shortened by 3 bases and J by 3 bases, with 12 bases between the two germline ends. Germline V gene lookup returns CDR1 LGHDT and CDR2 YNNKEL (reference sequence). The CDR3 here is CASSHATGDYEQYF. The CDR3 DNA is TGTGCCAGCAGCCACGCGACGGGGGACTACGAGCAGTACTTC.

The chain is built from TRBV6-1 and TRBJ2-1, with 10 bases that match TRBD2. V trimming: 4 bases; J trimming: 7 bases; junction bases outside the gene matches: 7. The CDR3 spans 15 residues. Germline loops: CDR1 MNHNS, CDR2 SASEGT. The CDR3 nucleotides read TGTGCCAGCAGTGGGGGTAGCGGGGGGAAGAATGAGCAGTTCTTC. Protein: CASSGGSGGKNEQFF.

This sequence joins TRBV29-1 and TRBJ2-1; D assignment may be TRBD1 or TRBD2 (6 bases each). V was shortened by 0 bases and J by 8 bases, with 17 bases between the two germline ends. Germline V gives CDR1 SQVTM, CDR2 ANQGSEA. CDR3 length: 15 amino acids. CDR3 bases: TGCAGCGTTGAAGAGCTGACCAGGGGAGGCGATGAGCAGTTCTTC. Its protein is CSVEELTRGGDEQFF.

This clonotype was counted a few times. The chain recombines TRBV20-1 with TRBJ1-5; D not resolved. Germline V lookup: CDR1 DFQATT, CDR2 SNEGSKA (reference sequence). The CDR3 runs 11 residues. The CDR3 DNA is TGCAGAAAGTATAGCAATCAGCCCCAGCATTTT. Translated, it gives CRKYSNQPQHF.

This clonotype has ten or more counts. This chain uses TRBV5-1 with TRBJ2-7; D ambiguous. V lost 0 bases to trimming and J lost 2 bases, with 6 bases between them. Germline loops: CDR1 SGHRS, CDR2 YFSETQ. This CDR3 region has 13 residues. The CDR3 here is CASSLAQPYEQYF. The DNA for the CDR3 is TGCGCCAGCAGCTTGGCCCAGCCCTACGAGCAGTACTTC.

In DNA form, the CDR3 reads TGTGCCTGGAGCGTTCAGGGACACGAGCAGTACTTC. Its translation is CAWSVQGHEQYF. This chain links TRBV30 with TRBJ2-7; D assignment may be TRBD1 or TRBD2 (5 bases each). CDR3 length: 12 amino acids. Germline V gene data show CDR1 as GTSNPN and CDR2 as SVGIG (reference sequence). Trimming left V 3 bases short and J 5 bases short, with 11 bases between.

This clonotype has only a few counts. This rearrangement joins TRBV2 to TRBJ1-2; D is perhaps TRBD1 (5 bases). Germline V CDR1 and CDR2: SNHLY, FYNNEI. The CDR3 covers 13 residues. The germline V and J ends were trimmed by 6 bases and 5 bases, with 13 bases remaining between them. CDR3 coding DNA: TGTGCCAGCAGAAGGGAGGGGACGTATGGCTACACCTTC. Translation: CASRREGTYGYTF.

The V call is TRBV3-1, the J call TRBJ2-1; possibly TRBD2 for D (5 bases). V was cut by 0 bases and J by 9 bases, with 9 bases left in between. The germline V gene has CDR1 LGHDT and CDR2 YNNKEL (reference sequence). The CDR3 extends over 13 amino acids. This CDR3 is CASSQDLAFEQFF. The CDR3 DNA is TGTGCCAGCAGCCAAGATCTAGCATTTGAGCAGTTCTTC.

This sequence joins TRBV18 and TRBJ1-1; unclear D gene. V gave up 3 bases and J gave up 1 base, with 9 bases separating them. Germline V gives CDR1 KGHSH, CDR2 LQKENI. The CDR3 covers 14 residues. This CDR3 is CASSPKTENTEAFF. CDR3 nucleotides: TGTGCCAGCTCACCTAAAACTGAGAACACTGAAGCTTTCTTT.

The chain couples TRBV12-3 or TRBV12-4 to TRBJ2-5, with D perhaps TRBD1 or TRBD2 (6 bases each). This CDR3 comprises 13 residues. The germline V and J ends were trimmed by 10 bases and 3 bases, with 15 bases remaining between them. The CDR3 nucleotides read TGTGCCATCTCACCGGGGGCAGAAGAGACCCAGTACTTC. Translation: CAISPGAEETQYF.

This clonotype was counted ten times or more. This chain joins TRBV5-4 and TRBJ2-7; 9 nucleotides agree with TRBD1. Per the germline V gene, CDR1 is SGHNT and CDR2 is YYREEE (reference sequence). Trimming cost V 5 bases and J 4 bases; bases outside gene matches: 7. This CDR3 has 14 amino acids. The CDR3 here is CASSLGQGKYEQYF. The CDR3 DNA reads TGTGCCAGCAGTTTAGGACAGGGGAAGTACGAGCAGTACTTC.

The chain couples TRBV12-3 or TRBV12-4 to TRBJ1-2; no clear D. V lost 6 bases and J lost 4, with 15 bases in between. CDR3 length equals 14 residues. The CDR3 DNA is TGTGCCAGCAGCCCGGTAGGAGGGCCCTATGGCTACACCTTC. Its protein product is CASSPVGGPYGYTF.